A single sample is the source of the 32 T cell receptor beta chains below, sequenced in a study of T cell repertoires in cytomegalovirus infection. TCRdb ran MiXCR on the reads and lists one entry per CDR3 protein. The table lists about 900,000 distinct CDR3 sequences, approximately 30% of them singletons, with over 10% in the top ten. Their antigens are not known. The material was cultured CD8+ T cells from PBMCs, obtained from culture after CMV antigen stimulation. These receptors were collected from a human donor in good health (CMV status not recorded). Some clones in this sample may be carry-over from other donors' samples.

This CDR3 is CASRNQGQPQHF. The CDR3 nucleotides are TGTGCCAGCAGGAACCAGGGCCAGCCCCAGCATTTT. This sequence joins TRBV6-1 and TRBJ1-5; D possibly corresponds to TRBD1 (5 bases). The CDR3 length is 12 residues. CDR1 and CDR2 from the germline V gene are MNHNS and SASEGT. Deletions cut 6 bases from V and 7 bases from J, with 10 bases between.

V usage is TRBV7-9 and J usage is TRBJ1-5; D may be TRBD1 (5 bases). Germline-derived CDR1 and CDR2 are SEHNR and FQNEAQ (reference sequence). V dropped 3 bases and J dropped 4 bases, with 13 bases sitting between them. CDR3 length: 15 amino acids. The DNA of the CDR3 is TGTGCCAGCAGCTTTAGTATGGCAGGGAATCAGCCCCAGCATTTT. Translating it yields CASSFSMAGNQPQHF.

A note on this clonotype: This may come from a read error, since a much larger clone is one base off. The chain combines TRBV19 with TRBJ1-4; 8 nucleotides align to TRBD1. The germline gives CDR1 LNHDA, CDR2 SQIVND (reference sequence). This CDR3 contains 16 residues. After removal of 4 bases from V and 6 bases from J, the junction contained 10 bases not matched to a gene. CDR3 sequence (DNA): TGTGCCAGTAGTACCGGCAGGGGGCGTTTTTATGAAAAACTGTTTTTT. Amino acids: CASSTGRGRFYEKLFF.

This chain connects TRBV7-9 to TRBJ2-7, with D maybe TRBD1 (6 bases). The CDR3 covers 14 residues. Germline CDR1 reads SEHNR; CDR2 reads FQNEAQ (reference sequence). V shed 5 bases and J shed 4 bases, with 15 bases lying between them. The DNA of the CDR3 is TGTGCCAGCAGCCTTCGTGGGGGCCGGTACGAGCAGTACTTC. Translating it yields CASSLRGGRYEQYF.

The chain combines TRBV7-9 with TRBJ2-3; TRBD2 matches 7 bases. Germline trimming cut 10 bases from V and 0 bases from J; bases unmatched to any gene: 10. Germline V lookup: CDR1 SEHNR, CDR2 FQNEAQ (reference sequence). The CDR3 has 15 amino acids. CDR3 region: CAISSGGVSTDTQYF. Written as DNA, the CDR3 is TGTGCCATCTCTAGCGGTGGGGTTAGCACAGATACGCAGTATTTT.

This clonotype was seen many times. The chain has TRBV7-2 and TRBJ1-4; 7 nucleotides line up with TRBD1. V shed 5 bases, J shed 10 bases, and the junction held 10 bases outside the gene matches. Germline V gives CDR1 SGHTA, CDR2 FQGNSA. The CDR3 has 14 residues. The CDR3 here is CASSPPGGQGKLFF. CDR3 nucleotides: TGTGCCAGCAGCCCGCCAGGGGGGCAAGGAAAACTGTTTTTT.

This clonotype was recorded a few times. The rearrangement uses TRBV7-9 and TRBJ1-1; TRBD1 might be the D (6 bases). CDR3 size: 15 residues. V was trimmed by 5 bases and J by 4 bases, leaving 17 bases between them. The germline gives CDR1 SEHNR, CDR2 FQNEAQ (reference sequence). The CDR3 sequence is CASSARQGSVTEAFF. The CDR3 nucleotides read TGTGCCAGCAGCGCCCGCCAGGGGTCGGTCACTGAAGCTTTCTTT.

To note about this clonotype: One end of the junction varies from germline; a read error may be responsible. The V call is TRBV5-6, the J call TRBJ1-2; D is undetermined. The CDR3 spans 12 residues. Germline V lookup: CDR1 SGHDT, CDR2 YYEEEE. CDR3 sequence (DNA): TGTGCCAGCAGCTTCGCGGCTCGCGGCTTCACCTTC. The encoded protein is CASSFAARGFTF. Supplemented by reference TRBV5-6 and TRBJ1-2, the full variable domain reads DAGVTQSPTHLIKTRGQQVTLRCSPKSGHDTVSWYQQALGQGPQFIFQYYEEEERQRGNFPDRFSGHQFPNYSSELNVNALLLGDSALYLCASSFAARGFTFGSGTRLTVV.

This clonotype occurred a few times. The chain has TRBV7-8 and TRBJ2-1; no reliable D call. The CDR3 totals 16 residues. Germline V gives CDR1 SGHVS, CDR2 FQNEAQ. V lost 7 bases and J 6 bases, leaving 22 bases between the germline ends. As DNA, the CDR3 is TGTGCCAGCACCCCTAAAACGACCCTCTATATCAATGAGCAGTTCTTC. It is translated as CASTPKTTLYINEQFF.

This chain links TRBV7-9 with TRBJ2-5, with TRBD2 matching 9 bases. This CDR3 comprises 15 residues. Germline V CDR1 and CDR2: SEHNR, FQNEAQ (reference sequence). The V gene end was trimmed by 6 bases and the J gene end by 1 base; junction bases not matched to a gene: 6. DNA of the CDR3: TGTGCCAGCAGTGGCGGGGGGGCTCTCCAAGAGACCCAGTACTTC. Its protein product is CASSGGGALQETQYF.

This clonotype has only a few counts. The V and J genes are TRBV7-8 and TRBJ1-1; TRBD1 might be the D (6 bases). The CDR3 spans 14 residues. V lost 5 bases and J 5 bases, leaving 15 bases between the germline ends. Per germline, CDR1 SGHVS and CDR2 FQNEAQ. CDR3 nucleotides: TGTGCCAGCAGCCCCGAGAGGGGGACGACTGAAGCTTTCTTT. It is translated as CASSPERGTTEAFF.

The rearrangement uses TRBV28 and TRBJ1-2, with D hard to call. Germline lookup yields CDR1 MDHEN and CDR2 SYDVKM. CDR3 length: 15 residues. V was cut by 1 base and J by 4 bases, with 13 bases left in between. The CDR3 nucleotides read TGTGCCAGCAGTTTATTACCGGCCCCCACCTATGGCTACACCTTC. This encodes CASSLLPAPTYGYTF.

The chain joins TRBV4-2 to TRBJ1-2; a possible D gene is TRBD1 (5 bases). Trimming stripped 5 bases from V and 3 bases from J, with 16 bases between. Germline V lookup: CDR1 LGHNA, CDR2 YNFKEQ. CDR3 size: 15 residues. The CDR3 loop is CASSGGQGGDYGYTF. In nucleotides, the CDR3 is TGTGCCAGCAGCGGTGGGCAGGGTGGTGACTATGGCTACACCTTC.

This chain uses TRBV6-5 with TRBJ2-1; the match to TRBD1 covers 7 bases. The CDR3 is made up of 17 amino acids. CDR1 is MNHEY and CDR2 is SVGAGI in the germline V gene. The ends lost 0 bases at V and 5 bases at J; junction bases unmatched: 10. CDR3 residues: CASSYSSGGQSHNEQFF. CDR3 sequence (DNA): TGTGCCAGCAGTTACTCTTCAGGGGGTCAGTCCCACAATGAGCAGTTCTTC.

The V call is TRBV7-9, the J call TRBJ1-1; the D is unclear. There are 16 residues in the CDR3. Trimming took off 1 base at V and 5 bases at J, with 17 bases between the two ends. Germline lookup yields CDR1 SEHNR and CDR2 FQNEAQ (reference sequence). In nucleotides, the CDR3 is TGTGCCAGCAGCTTAGATCGGAACGAACCGGGGACTGAAGCTTTCTTT. It encodes CASSLDRNEPGTEAFF.

The chain combines TRBV9 with TRBJ2-1; TRBD2 matches at 8 bases. After removal of 3 bases from V and 3 bases from J, the junction contained 11 bases not matched to a gene. CDR1 and CDR2 (germline): SGDLS, YYNGEE. There are 17 residues in the CDR3. The chain's CDR3 is CASSESRTGGSYNEQFF. For the CDR3, the DNA is TGTGCCAGCAGCGAGTCCCGAACGGGGGGGAGCTACAATGAGCAGTTCTTC. The full variable domain, its missing parts supplied by reference TRBV9 and TRBJ2-1, is DSGVTQTPKHLITATGQRVTLRCSPRSGDLSVYWYQQSLDQGLQFLIQYYNGEERAKGNILERFSAQQFPDLHSELNLSSLELGDSALYFCASSESRTGGSYNEQFFGPGTRLTVL.

V gene TRBV7-6 combines with J gene TRBJ2-7; 7 bases agree with TRBD1. Germline V gene lookup returns CDR1 SGHVS and CDR2 FNYEAQ. The CDR3 extends over 15 amino acids. J gave up 3 bases and V 1 base, and 6 bases lay outside the gene matches. CDR3 nucleotide sequence: TGTGCCAGCAGCTTAGTACAGGGGCCAGTCTACGAGCAGTACTTC. This gives the protein CASSLVQGPVYEQYF.

The V gene is TRBV7-9, the J gene TRBJ1-1; 11 bases line up with TRBD1. From germline, CDR1 is SEHNR and CDR2 FQNEAQ (reference sequence). The ends lost 7 bases at V and 4 bases at J; junction bases unmatched: 11. The CDR3 is 16 amino acids. The CDR3 coding sequence is TGTGCCAGCACCACCTCCTCCGGGACAGGGGGCACTGAAGCTTTCTTT. Translating gives CASTTSSGTGGTEAFF.

V usage is TRBV6-5 and J usage is TRBJ2-5, with 11 bases fitting TRBD2. The CDR3 contains 17 residues. The junction had 6 bases not matched to a gene; V was cut back by 1 base and J by 2 bases. Germline V gives CDR1 MNHEY, CDR2 SVGAGI. CDR3 nucleotide sequence: TGTGCCAGCAGTTACTACACTAGCGGGGGACTACAAGAGACCCAGTACTTC. It encodes CASSYYTSGGLQETQYF.

This clonotype was detected a few times. The chain joins TRBV4-1 to TRBJ1-2; D unclear. The CDR3 covers 15 residues. The V gene's germline CDR1 is MGHRA and CDR2 YSYEKL. Trimming removed 0 bases at V and 4 bases at J, with 12 bases between. Written as DNA, the CDR3 is TGCGCCAGCAGCCAAGAGAAAACCTCAGTCTATGGCTACACCTTC. This sequence encodes CASSQEKTSVYGYTF.

The chain has TRBV6-8 and TRBJ2-4; no clear D. Germline CDR1 MNHGY, CDR2 SAAAGT. This CDR3 spans 19 amino acids. Between the trimmed V and J ends, which lost 3 bases and 0 bases, there was a span of 21 bases. This CDR3 reads CASSYSDATLPVAKNIQYF. The CDR3 region has the DNA TGTGCCAGCAGTTATTCGGACGCAACCCTCCCAGTAGCCAAAAACATTCAGTACTTC.

This clonotype occurred a few times. The chain uses TRBV5-1 and TRBJ1-2, with D possibly TRBD1 on 5 matching bases. CDR1 and CDR2 from the germline V gene are SGHRS and YFSETQ. V was shortened by 4 bases and J by 7 bases, with 8 bases between the two germline ends. CDR3 length: 11 residues. CDR3 in DNA: TGCGCCAGCAGCGGGACGGTTGGCTACACCTTC. Its translation: CASSGTVGYTF.

Ten or more counts support this clonotype. The chain is built from TRBV10-3 and TRBJ2-2; no firm D call. Germline V gene sequence: CDR1 ENHRY, CDR2 SYGVKD. This CDR3 has 12 amino acids. Trimming pared 10 bases from V and 6 bases from J, leaving 12 bases between. The CDR3 bases are TGTGCCACCCTAGATTTTTCCGGGGAGCTGTTTTTT. This gives the protein CATLDFSGELFF.

The chain uses TRBV25-1 and TRBJ1-6; weak D call: TRBD1 (5 bases). Between the trimmed V and J ends, which lost 6 bases and 3 bases, there was a span of 12 bases. The CDR3 totals 15 residues. Germline CDR1 reads MGHDK; CDR2 reads SYGVNS. In DNA form, the CDR3 reads TGTGCCAGCAGCACGGGGGATTTCTATAATTCACCCCTCCACTTT. It specifies CASSTGDFYNSPLHF.

This clonotype was seen a handful of times. The chain employs TRBV6-5 and TRBJ2-2; no clear D. The CDR3 extends over 14 amino acids. V lost 10 bases to trimming and J lost 5 bases, with 17 bases between them. CDR1 and CDR2 from the germline V gene are MNHEY and SVGAGI. The CDR3, as DNA: TGTGCCACCTTACTTACGGCCGGGACCGGGGAGCTGTTTTTT. This translates into CATLLTAGTGELFF.

The chain joins TRBV7-4 to TRBJ2-7; a weak D match, TRBD1 (6 bases). Looked up from germline, CDR1 is SGHVT and CDR2 is SQSDAQ. The CDR3 contains 13 residues. CDR3 in DNA: TGTGCCAGCAGCTCGGGACAACAATACGTGCAGTACGTC. Encoded protein: CASSSGQQYVQYV.

This clonotype came up a few times. The genes are TRBV12-3 or TRBV12-4 and TRBJ2-7, with 7 bases matching TRBD2. The CDR3 extends over 16 amino acids. The trim removed 3 bases at V and 3 bases at J, leaving 11 bases unmatched. The CDR3 is CASSFGFSGTIYEQYF. CDR3 coding DNA: TGTGCCAGCAGTTTTGGCTTTTCCGGGACTATCTACGAGCAGTACTTC.

The chain uses TRBV19 and TRBJ1-1, with D hard to call. The CDR3 length is 12 residues. Germline CDR1 and CDR2: LNHDA and SQIVND (reference sequence). The ends were cut back, 7 bases at V and 7 bases at J, with 13 bases in the middle. CDR3 in DNA: TGTGCCAGTACCAGCGGGCAGATTGAAGCTTTCTTT. Encoded protein: CASTSGQIEAFF. Full variable domain (missing parts from reference TRBV19 and TRBJ1-1): DGGITQSPKYLFRKEGQNVTLSCEQNLNHDAMYWYRQDPGQGLRLIYYSQIVNDFQKGDIAEGYSVSREKKESFPLTVTSAQKNPTAFYLCASTSGQIEAFFGQGTRLTVV.

In this sample, this clonotype turned up a few times. V usage is TRBV7-6 and J usage is TRBJ2-7, with D possibly TRBD1 on 5 matching bases. This CDR3 has 11 amino acids. V dropped 8 bases and J dropped 6 bases, with 11 bases sitting between them. Germline CDR1 reads SGHVS; CDR2 reads FNYEAQ. CDR3 in amino acids: CASGVGLEQYF. The CDR3 nucleotides read TGTGCCAGCGGCGTGGGGCTCGAGCAGTACTTC.

This chain joins TRBV14 and TRBJ2-3, with 7 bases that match TRBD1. The CDR3 covers 17 residues. With 0 bases clipped from V and 2 bases from J, the junction kept 8 bases outside the gene matches. Germline V CDR1 and CDR2: SGHDN, FVKESK. The CDR3 DNA reads TGTGCCAGCAGCCAAGAGCAGTACAGGGGCTCCACAGATACGCAGTATTTT. Translated, it gives CASSQEQYRGSTDTQYF.

This clonotype has more than one count but fewer than ten. The chain combines TRBV6-1 with TRBJ2-2; 8 bases fit TRBD2. CDR1 is MNHNS and CDR2 is SASEGT in the germline V gene. With 2 bases clipped from V and 9 bases from J, the junction kept 8 bases outside the gene matches. The CDR3 length is 15 residues. The CDR3 reads CASSEPRGGPRELFF. The CDR3 DNA reads TGTGCCAGCAGTGAACCTCGGGGGGGCCCCAGGGAGCTGTTTTTT.

This clonotype showed up just a few times. The chain carries TRBV5-1 and TRBJ2-7; 7 positions match TRBD1. Trimming at V came to 4 bases and at J to 0 bases, leaving 4 bases not matched to a gene. The CDR3 is 14 residues long. Germline loops: CDR1 SGHRS, CDR2 YFSETQ. As DNA, the CDR3 is TGCGCCAGCAGCGAGGGACAGATCTCCTACGAGCAGTACGTC. Protein sequence: CASSEGQISYEQYV.